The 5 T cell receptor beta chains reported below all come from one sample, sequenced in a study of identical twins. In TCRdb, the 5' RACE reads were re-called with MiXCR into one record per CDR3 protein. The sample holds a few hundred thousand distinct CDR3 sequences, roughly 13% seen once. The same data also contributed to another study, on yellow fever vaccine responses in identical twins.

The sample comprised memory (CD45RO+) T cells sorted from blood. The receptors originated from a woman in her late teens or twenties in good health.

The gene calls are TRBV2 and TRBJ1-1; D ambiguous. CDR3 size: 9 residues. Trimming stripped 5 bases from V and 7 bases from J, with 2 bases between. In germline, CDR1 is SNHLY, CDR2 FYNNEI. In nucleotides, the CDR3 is TGTGCCAGCAGTCTTGAAGCTTTCTTT. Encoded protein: CASSLEAFF. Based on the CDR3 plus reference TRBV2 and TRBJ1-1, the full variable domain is EPEVTQTPSHQVTQMGQEVILRCVPISNHLYFYWYRQILGQKVEFLVSFYNNEISEKSEIFDDQFSVERPDGSNFTLKIRSTKLEDSAMYFCASSLEAFFGQGTRLTVV.

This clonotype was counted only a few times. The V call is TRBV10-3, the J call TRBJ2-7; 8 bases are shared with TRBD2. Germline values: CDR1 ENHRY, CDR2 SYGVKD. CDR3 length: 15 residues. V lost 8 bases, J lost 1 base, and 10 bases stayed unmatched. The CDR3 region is CAIAAAGVASYEQYF. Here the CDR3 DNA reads TGTGCCATCGCGGCAGCGGGAGTAGCGTCCTACGAGCAGTACTTC.

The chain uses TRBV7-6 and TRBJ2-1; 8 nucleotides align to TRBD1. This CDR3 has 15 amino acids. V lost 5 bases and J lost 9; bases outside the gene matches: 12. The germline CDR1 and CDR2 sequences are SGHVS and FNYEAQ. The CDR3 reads CASSLPRQGAGEQFF. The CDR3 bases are TGTGCCAGCAGCCTCCCCCGGCAGGGGGCCGGTGAGCAGTTCTTC.

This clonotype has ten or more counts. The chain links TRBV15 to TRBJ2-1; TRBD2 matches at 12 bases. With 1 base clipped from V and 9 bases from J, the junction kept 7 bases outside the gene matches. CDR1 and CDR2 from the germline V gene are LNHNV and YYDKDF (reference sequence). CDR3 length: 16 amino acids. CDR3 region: CATSRGGTSGLIEQFF. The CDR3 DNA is TGTGCCACCAGCAGAGGAGGGACTAGCGGGCTGATTGAGCAGTTCTTC.

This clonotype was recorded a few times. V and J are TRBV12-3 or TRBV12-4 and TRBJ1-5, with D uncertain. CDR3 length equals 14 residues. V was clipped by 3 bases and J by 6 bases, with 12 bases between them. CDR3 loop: CASSFLGGSQPQHF. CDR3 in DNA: TGTGCCAGCAGTTTTCTGGGAGGGAGTCAGCCCCAGCATTTT.